This T cell receptor (beta chain) was recorded in a study of blood T cell repertoires in COVID-19. Study as a whole: COVID-19 samples from acute and convalescent phases originated in the United States, Italy and Spain. T cells, B-cell-depleted T cells, or PBMCs supplied cDNA or gDNA.

Germline V gene sequence: CDR1 SGHRS, CDR2 YFSETQ. The CDR3 is 17 residues long. The V and J ends lost 10 bases and 1 base respectively, with 26 bases between them. Per the original data handling: Amplification from reference gene primers served as the basis for estimated nucleated cell counts. Only in-frame clones appear in the TCRdb table, and some are missing; sequencing was by immunoSEQ multiplex PCR. Clone size and V and J calls were adopted from that table, with D and trimming inferred from the DNA. The sample shows about 53,000 clones, roughly 87% of them seen only once. The receptor's source is a man in his 60s with active COVID-19. The sample comprised peripheral blood. The chain couples TRBV5-1 to TRBJ1-1; a weak D match, TRBD1 (6 bases). CDR3 sequence reads: CASKLGIGNRANTEAFF. CDR3 sequence (DNA): TGCGCCTCCAAGCTTGGGATCGGCAACAGGGCGAACACTGAAGCTTTCTTT.